Sequencing of this T cell receptor beta chain was carried out in a study of T cells in Graves' hyperthyroidism and ophthalmopathy. Turning to the study itself: Staff took peripheral blood when the initial diagnosis was made, before any treatment began.

This CDR3 comprises 13 residues. Trimming took 6 bases from V and 2 from J, leaving 12 bases between them. Per germline, CDR1 DFQATT and CDR2 SNEGSKA (reference sequence). Clinical symptoms, serum thyroxine, TRAb, thyroid ultrasound and orbital computed tomography established diagnosis. From approximately 9.3 ml of fresh peripheral blood, PBMCs were isolated. This clonotype was counted only a few times. The antigen remains undetermined. Findings and caveats of the study: Patients with ophthalmopathy were separated from those with stable hyperthyroidism by a 13 V-J model.

RNA transcripts gave rise to amplified TCR beta CDR3 regions. A first-round RT-PCR of the TCR CDR3 used the HTBI primer set. TCRdb recomputed calls from the multiplex PCR reads with MiXCR, one row per CDR3 protein. The data hold some 350,000 distinct CDR3 sequences, with 12% to 15% observed a single time. Sequenced: blood. The gene calls are TRBV20-1 and TRBJ2-3; a weak D match, TRBD1 (6 bases). The clonotype was recovered from a woman in her forties with Graves' ophthalmopathy. CDR3: CSAEGDLTDTQYF. The DNA for the CDR3 is TGCAGTGCAGAGGGGGACCTCACAGATACGCAGTATTTT.